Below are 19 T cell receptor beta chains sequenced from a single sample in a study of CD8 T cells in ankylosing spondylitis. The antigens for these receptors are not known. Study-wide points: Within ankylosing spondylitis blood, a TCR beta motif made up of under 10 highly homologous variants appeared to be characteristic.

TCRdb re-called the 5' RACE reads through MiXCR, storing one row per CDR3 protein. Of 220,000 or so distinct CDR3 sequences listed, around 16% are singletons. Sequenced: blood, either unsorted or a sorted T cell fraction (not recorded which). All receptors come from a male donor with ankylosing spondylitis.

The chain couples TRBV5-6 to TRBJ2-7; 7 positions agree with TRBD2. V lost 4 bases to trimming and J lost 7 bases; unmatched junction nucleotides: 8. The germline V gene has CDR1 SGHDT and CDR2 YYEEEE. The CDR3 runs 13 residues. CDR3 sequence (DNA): TGTGCCAGCAGCGCCGGGTCCGGGGGGGAGCAGTACTTC. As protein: CASSAGSGGEQYF.

The CDR3 loop reads CASSQVFTGTGRSGNTGELFF. In DNA, the CDR3 is TGTGCCAGCAGCCAAGTGTTCACAGGGACAGGGCGGTCTGGGAACACCGGGGAGCTGTTTTTT. V usage is TRBV4-2 and J usage is TRBJ2-2, with TRBD1 matching over 9 bases. There are 21 residues in the CDR3. J gave up 1 base and V 1 base, and 16 bases lay outside the gene matches. The germline V gene has CDR1 LGHNA and CDR2 YNFKEQ.

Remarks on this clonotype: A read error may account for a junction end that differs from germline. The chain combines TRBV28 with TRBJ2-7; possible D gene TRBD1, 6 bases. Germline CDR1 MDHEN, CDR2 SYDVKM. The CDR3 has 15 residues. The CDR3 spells CASSLVGGAYYEQYF. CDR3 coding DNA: TGTGCCAGTAGTTTGGTTGGGGGCGCTTACTACGAGCAGTACTTC.

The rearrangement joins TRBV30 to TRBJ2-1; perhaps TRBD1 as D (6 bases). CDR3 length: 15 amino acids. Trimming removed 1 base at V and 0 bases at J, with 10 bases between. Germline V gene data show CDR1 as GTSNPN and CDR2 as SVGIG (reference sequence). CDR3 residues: CAWSAGALSYNEQFF. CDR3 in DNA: TGTGCCTGGAGTGCAGGGGCGCTCTCCTACAATGAGCAGTTCTTC.

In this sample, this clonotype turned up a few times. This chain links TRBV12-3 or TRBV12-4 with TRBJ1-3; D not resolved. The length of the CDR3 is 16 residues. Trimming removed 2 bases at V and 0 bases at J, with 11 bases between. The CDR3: CASSLLTVSSGNTIYF. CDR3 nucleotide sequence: TGTGCCAGCAGTTTATTGACTGTGAGCTCTGGAAACACCATATATTTT.

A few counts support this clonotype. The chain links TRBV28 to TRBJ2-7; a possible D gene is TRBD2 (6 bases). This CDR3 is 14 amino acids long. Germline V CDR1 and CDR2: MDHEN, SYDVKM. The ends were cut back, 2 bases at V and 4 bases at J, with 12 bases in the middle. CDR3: CASSLAGTGYEQYF. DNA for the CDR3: TGTGCCAGCAGTTTAGCGGGGACCGGATACGAGCAGTACTTC. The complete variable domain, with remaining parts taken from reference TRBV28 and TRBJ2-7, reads DVKVTQSSRYLVKRTGEKVFLECVQDMDHENMFWYRQDPGLGLRLIYFSYDVKMKEKGDIPEGYSVSREKKERFSLILESASTNQTSMYLCASSLAGTGYEQYFGPGTRLTVT.

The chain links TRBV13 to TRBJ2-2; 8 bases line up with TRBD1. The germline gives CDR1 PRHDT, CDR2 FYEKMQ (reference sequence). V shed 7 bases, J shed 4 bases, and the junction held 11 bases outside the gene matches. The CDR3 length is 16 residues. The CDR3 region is CASTVGTGVSTGELFF. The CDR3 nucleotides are TGTGCCAGCACCGTCGGGACAGGAGTTTCCACCGGGGAGCTGTTTTTT.

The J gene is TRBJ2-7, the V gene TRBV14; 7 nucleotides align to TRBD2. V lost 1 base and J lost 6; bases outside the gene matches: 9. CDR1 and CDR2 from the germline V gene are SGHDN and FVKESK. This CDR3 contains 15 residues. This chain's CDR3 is CASSQGPRGRLEQYF. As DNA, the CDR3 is TGTGCCAGCAGCCAAGGGCCGCGGGGGAGGCTCGAGCAGTACTTC.

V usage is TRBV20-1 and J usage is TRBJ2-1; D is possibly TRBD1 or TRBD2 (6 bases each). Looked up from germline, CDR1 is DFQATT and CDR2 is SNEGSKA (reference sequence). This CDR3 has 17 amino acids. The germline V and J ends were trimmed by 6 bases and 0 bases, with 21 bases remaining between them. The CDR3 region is CSARGGIGESSYNEQFF. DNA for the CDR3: TGCAGTGCGCGAGGGGGGATCGGGGAGAGCTCCTACAATGAGCAGTTCTTC.

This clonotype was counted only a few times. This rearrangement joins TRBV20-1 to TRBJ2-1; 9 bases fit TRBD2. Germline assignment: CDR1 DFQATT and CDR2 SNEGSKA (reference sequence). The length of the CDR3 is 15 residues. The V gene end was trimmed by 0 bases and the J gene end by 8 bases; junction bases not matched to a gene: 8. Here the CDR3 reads CSAREIAGVVYEQFF. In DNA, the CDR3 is TGCAGTGCTAGAGAGATAGCGGGAGTTGTGTATGAGCAGTTCTTC.

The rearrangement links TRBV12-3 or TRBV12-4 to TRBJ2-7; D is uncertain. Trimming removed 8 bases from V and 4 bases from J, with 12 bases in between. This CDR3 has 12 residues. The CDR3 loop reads CASSVGIYEQYF. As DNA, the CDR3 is TGTGCCAGCTCCGTGGGAATATACGAGCAGTACTTC.

DNA of the CDR3: TGTGCCAGCAGACTATCGGGGGCCAACACTGAAGCTTTCTTT. The encoded protein is CASRLSGANTEAFF. The V call is TRBV6-2 or TRBV6-3, the J call TRBJ1-1, with TRBD1 as a possible D gene (6 bases). The CDR3 length is 14 residues. CDR1 and CDR2 from the germline V gene are MNHEY and SVGEGT. V shed 6 bases and J shed 2 bases, with 13 bases lying between them.

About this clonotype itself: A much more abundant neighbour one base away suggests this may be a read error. The CDR3 nucleotides are TGCACCAGCGTTCCGGGACTAGCGGGGCACAATGAGCAGTTCTTC. Protein sequence: CTSVPGLAGHNEQFF. The chain uses TRBV5-1 and TRBJ2-1; TRBD2 matches at 13 bases. The germline V gene encodes CDR1 SGHRS and CDR2 YFSETQ. The CDR3 consists of 15 residues.

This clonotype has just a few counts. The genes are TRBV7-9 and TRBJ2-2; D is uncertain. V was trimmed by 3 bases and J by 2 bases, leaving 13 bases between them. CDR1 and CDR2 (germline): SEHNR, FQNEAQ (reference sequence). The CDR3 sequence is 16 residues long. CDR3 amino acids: CASSLLRGGNTGELFF. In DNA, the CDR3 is TGTGCCAGCAGCTTGCTACGCGGCGGCAACACCGGGGAGCTGTTTTTT.

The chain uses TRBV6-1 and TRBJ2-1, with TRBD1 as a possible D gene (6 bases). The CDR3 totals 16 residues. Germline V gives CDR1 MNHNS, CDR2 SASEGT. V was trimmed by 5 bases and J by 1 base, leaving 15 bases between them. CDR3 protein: CASSQGWARSYNEQFF. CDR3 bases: TGTGCCAGCAGTCAGGGGTGGGCCCGGTCCTACAATGAGCAGTTCTTC.

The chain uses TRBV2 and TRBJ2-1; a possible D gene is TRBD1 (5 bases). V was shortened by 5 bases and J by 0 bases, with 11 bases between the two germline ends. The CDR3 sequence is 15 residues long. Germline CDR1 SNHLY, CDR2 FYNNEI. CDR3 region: CASSTDRNSYNEQFF. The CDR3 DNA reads TGTGCCAGCAGTACCGACAGAAACTCCTACAATGAGCAGTTCTTC.

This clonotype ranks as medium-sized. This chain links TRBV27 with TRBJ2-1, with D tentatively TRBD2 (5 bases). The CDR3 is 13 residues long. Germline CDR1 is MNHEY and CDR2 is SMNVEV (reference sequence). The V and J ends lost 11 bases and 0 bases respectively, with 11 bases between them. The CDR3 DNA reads TGTGCCGCAGGACTGAGCTCCTACAATGAGCAGTTCTTC. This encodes CAAGLSSYNEQFF.

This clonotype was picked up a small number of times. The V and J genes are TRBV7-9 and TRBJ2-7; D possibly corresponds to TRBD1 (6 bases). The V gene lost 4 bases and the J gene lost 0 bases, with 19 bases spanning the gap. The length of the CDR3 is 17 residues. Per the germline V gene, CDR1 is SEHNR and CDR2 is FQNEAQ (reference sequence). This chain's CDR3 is CASSSIPGQVSSYEQYF. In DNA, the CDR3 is TGTGCCAGCAGCTCAATCCCGGGACAAGTAAGCTCCTACGAGCAGTACTTC.

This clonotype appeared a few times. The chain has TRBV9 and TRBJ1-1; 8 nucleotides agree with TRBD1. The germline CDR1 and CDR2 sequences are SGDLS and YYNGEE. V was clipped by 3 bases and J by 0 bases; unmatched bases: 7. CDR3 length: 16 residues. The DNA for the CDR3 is TGTGCCAGCAGCGCCCCCGGACAGGGATTGAACACTGAAGCTTTCTTT. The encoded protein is CASSAPGQGLNTEAFF. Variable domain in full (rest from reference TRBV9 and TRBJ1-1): DSGVTQTPKHLITATGQRVTLRCSPRSGDLSVYWYQQSLDQGLQFLIQYYNGEERAKGNILERFSAQQFPDLHSELNLSSLELGDSALYFCASSAPGQGLNTEAFFGQGTRLTVV.